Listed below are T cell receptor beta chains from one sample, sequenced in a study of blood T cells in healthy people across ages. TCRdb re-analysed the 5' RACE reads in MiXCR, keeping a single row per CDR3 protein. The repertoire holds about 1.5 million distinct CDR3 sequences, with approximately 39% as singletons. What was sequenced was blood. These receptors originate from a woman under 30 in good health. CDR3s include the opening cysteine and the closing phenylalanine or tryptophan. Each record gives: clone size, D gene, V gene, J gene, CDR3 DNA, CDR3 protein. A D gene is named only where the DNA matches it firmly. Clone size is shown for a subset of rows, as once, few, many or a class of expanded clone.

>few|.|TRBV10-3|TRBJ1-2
TGTGCCATCGGGGCAGGGAACTATGGCTACACCTTC
CAIGAGNYGYTF
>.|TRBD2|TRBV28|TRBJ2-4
TGTGCCAGCAGACCCGAGGGACTAGCGGGAAGGAACATTCAGTACTTC
CASRPEGLAGRNIQYF
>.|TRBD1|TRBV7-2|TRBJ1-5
TGTGCCAGCAGCCCCCTGACAGGGGGCAATCAGCCCCAGCATTTT
CASSPLTGGNQPQHF
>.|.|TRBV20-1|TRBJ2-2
TGCAGTGCTAGGAGTGGCACTAGGGTCCGCGGGGAGCTGTTTTTT
CSARSGTRVRGELFF
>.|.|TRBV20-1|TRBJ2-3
TGCAGTGCTAGTAACGGGCTCGGCACAGATACGCAGTATTTT
CSASNGLGTDTQYF
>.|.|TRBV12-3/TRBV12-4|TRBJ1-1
TGTGCCAGCAGCCGTCACGGGGGGAACACTGAAGCTTTCTTT
CASSRHGGNTEAFF
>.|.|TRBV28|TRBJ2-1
TGTGCCAGCAGTTTGGGTCCGTACACAGGGAATGAGCAGTTCTTC
CASSLGPYTGNEQFF
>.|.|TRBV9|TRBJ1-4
TGTGCCAGCAGCGCGACGGACAGCCCGAATGAAAAACTGTTTTTT
CASSATDSPNEKLFF
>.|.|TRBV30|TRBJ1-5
TGTGCCTGGAGTACGGCAAGCAATCAGCCCCAGCATTTT
CAWSTASNQPQHF
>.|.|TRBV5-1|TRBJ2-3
TGCGCCAGCAGCTTGGTAACCTCGGCAGATACGCAGTATTTT
CASSLVTSADTQYF
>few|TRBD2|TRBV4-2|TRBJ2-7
TGTGCCAGCAGCCAAGATAGACTAGCGGGAGATCGGTTCCAGTACTTC
CASSQDRLAGDRFQYF
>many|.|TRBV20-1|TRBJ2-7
TGCAGTGCTAGCAGGGATTACGAGCAGTACTTC
CSASRDYEQYF
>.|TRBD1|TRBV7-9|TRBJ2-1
TGTGCCAGCAGCTTAGGGGACAGGGGTCCTCGAAGCTCCTACAATGAGCAGTTCTTC
CASSLGDRGPRSSYNEQFF
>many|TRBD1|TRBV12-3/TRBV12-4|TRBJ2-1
TGTGCCAGCAGTTTAGGGACAGGGTTCAATGAGCAGTTCTTC
CASSLGTGFNEQFF
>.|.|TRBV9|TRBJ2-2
TGTGCCAGCAGCGTAGACTACGCCGGGGGGGAGCTGTTTTTT
CASSVDYAGGELFF
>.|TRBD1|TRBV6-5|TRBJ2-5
TGTGCCAGCACTGACAGGGTTGTTGACTATGAGCAGTACTTC
CASTDRVVDYEQYF
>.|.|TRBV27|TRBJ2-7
TGTGCCAGCAGTCCAGAACCGGGAACCTACAATGAGCAGTACTTC
CASSPEPGTYNEQYF
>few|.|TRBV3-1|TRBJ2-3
TGTGCCAGCAGCCGAACCGGGACTTCTAGCACAGATACGCAGTATTTT
CASSRTGTSSTDTQYF
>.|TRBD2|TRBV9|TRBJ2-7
TGTGCCAGCAGCGTAGACGGAGCGGGAGCCAACAATGAGCAGTACTTC
CASSVDGAGANNEQYF
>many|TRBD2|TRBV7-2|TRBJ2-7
TGTGCCAGCAGCTCCATAGCGGGAGTCTACGAGCAGTACTTC
CASSSIAGVYEQYF
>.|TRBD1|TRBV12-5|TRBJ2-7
TGTGCTAGTGGTTTGTCTCCTCCGGGACAGGGTCCTTTCGGATACGAGCAGTACTTC
CASGLSPPGQGPFGYEQYF
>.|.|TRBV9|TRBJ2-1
TGTGCCAGCAGCGCCCGACTAGTTGACAATGAGCAGTTCTTC
CASSARLVDNEQFF
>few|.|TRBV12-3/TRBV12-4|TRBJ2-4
TGTGCCAGCAGTTTTTTTCAGGCCAAAAACATTCAGTACTTC
CASSFFQAKNIQYF
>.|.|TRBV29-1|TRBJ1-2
TGCAGCGTTGCCCCTCCAGGGAGGCATGGCTACACCTTC
CSVAPPGRHGYTF
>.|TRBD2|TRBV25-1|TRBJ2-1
TGTGCCAGCAGTGAATCCCGGACTAGCGGACGAAAATTAATCTCCTACAATGAGCAGTTCTTC
CASSESRTSGRKLISYNEQFF
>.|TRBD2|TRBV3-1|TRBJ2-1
TGTGCCAGCAGCTACGGGGGGACGAGCTCCTACAATGAGCAGTTCTTC
CASSYGGTSSYNEQFF
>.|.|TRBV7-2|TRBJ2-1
TGTGCCAGCAGCTTAATCCCGGGGGACAATGAGCAGTTCTTC
CASSLIPGDNEQFF
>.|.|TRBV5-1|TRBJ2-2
TGCGCCAGCAGCTTGGTTGGAGGGGACACCGGGGAGCTGTTTTTT
CASSLVGGDTGELFF
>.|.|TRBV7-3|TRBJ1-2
TGTGCCAGCAGCTTACTTGGGGGGGAGGCCAGCTATGGCTACACCTTC
CASSLLGGEASYGYTF
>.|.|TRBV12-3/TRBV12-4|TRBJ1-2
TGTGCCAGCAGCCAGTATCGGGACTATGGCTACACCTTC
CASSQYRDYGYTF
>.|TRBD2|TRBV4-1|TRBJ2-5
TGCGCCAGCAGCCCGGGACTAGCGGGGGGGTTTGTGACCCTCTCACAAGAGACCCAGTACTTC
CASSPGLAGGFVTLSQETQYF
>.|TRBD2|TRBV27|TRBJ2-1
TGTGCCAGCAGTTTCGGTCTAGCGGGAGTATACTACAATGAGCAGTTCTTC
CASSFGLAGVYYNEQFF
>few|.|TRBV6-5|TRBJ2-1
TGTGCCAGCAGTTCCGGGCCCTCCGTAGCCAATGAGCAGTTCTTC
CASSSGPSVANEQFF
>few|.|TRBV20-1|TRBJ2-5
TGCAGTGCTAATGGGCAAGACCAAGAGACCCAGTACTTC
CSANGQDQETQYF
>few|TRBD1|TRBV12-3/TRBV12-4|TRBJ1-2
TGTGCCAGCAGTGTCGCCGGGACAGACTATGGCTACACCTTC
CASSVAGTDYGYTF
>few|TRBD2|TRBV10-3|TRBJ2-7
TGTGCCATCAGTGAGGCTAGCGGGGGGGCCTACGAGCAGTACTTC
CAISEASGGAYEQYF
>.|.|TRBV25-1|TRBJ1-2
TGTGCCAGCAGTGAATTAAGGCACGGAGGCTACACCTTC
CASSELRHGGYTF
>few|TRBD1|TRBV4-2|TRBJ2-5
TGTGCCAGCAGCCAAGAGGCCAGGACAGGGGTAGTGGAGACCCAGTACTTC
CASSQEARTGVVETQYF
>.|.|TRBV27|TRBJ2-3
TGTGCCAGCAGCCGCCGGGGGGCGCGGCCTAGCACAGATACGCAGTATTTT
CASSRRGARPSTDTQYF